The TCR beta chain under discussion was sequenced for a study of yellow fever vaccine responses in identical twins. Findings of the study overall: Twins showed a vaccine T cell response that reportedly seemed partly convergent, partly personalized.

TCRdb re-called the RT-PCR reads through MiXCR, storing one row per CDR3 protein. This repertoire shows about 14,000 distinct CDR3 sequences, approximately 84% found once; its top ten account for 0.65% to 0.7%. Germline assignment: CDR1 MNHEY and CDR2 SVGEGT. V lost 0 bases and J 4 bases, leaving 9 bases between the germline ends. CDR3 size: 14 residues. Worth noting for this clonotype: The antigen is undetermined.

V and J are TRBV6-2 or TRBV6-3 and TRBJ1-1; D might be TRBD1 (5 bases). The sequences come from T cells from blood (PBMCs), unsorted or a sorted subset (not recorded which), collected before or after yellow fever vaccination (not recorded which). The source of this sequence is a woman aged 18-29 years who received the yellow fever vaccine. This CDR3 reads CASSYSSGGTEAFF. The CDR3 coding sequence is TGTGCCAGCAGTTACTCATCGGGGGGCACTGAAGCTTTCTTT.